This T cell receptor (beta chain) was identified during a study of T-cell reconstitution after alpha-beta-depleted transplantation in children. The CDR3 spans 14 residues. Trimming at V came to 5 bases and at J to 2 bases, leaving 4 bases not matched to a gene. The germline gives CDR1 SQVTM, CDR2 ANQGSEA. This clonotype was counted a few times. Preparation of the TCRbeta library used unique molecular identifiers. TCRdb used MiXCR to reprocess the PCR reads, holding one entry per CDR3 protein. The data contain about 600,000 distinct CDR3 sequences, over 9.5% of them singletons. Sequenced material: PBMCs from the stem cell graft donor, taken from the stem cell graft. The TCR sequence derives from a human donor who donated a stem cell graft to a child with acute myeloid leukemia. The genes are TRBV29-1 and TRBJ1-4; 8 positions agree with TRBD1. CDR3 amino acids: CSVNRGGTNEKLFF. DNA for the CDR3: TGCAGCGTTAACAGGGGGGGTACTAATGAAAAACTGTTTTTT.